This entry lists 22 T cell receptor beta chains sequenced from one sample in a study of Tregs in tolerant kidney transplant recipients. TCRdb keeps only in-frame clones here, not all; method: immunoSEQ multiplex PCR. Of tens of thousands of clones listed, around 90% are singletons. Sequenced here: Tregs from blood, sampled before the transplant. The receptors were sampled from a human donor who received a combined kidney and bone marrow transplant.

The rearrangement joins TRBV15 to TRBJ1-4; a possible D gene is TRBD1 (6 bases). V lost 3 bases, J lost 5 bases, and 19 bases lay in between. This CDR3 is 17 amino acids long. CDR1 and CDR2 (germline): LNHNV, YYDKDF (reference sequence). In DNA form, the CDR3 reads TGTGCCACCAGCAGGCGCCTTCTGGGGGCGACCAATGAAAAACTGTTTTTT. Residues: CATSRRLLGATNEKLFF.

The chain combines TRBV30 with TRBJ2-1; 10 bases match TRBD1. Germline lookup yields CDR1 GTSNPN and CDR2 SVGIG (reference sequence). V was pared by 7 bases and J by 10 bases, with 10 bases of the junction left unmatched. CDR3 length equals 13 residues. CDR3 region: CASRDRGGGEQFF. The DNA for the CDR3 is TGTGCCTCCCGGGACAGGGGTGGCGGGGAGCAGTTCTTC. The variable domain in full, completed from reference TRBV30 and TRBJ2-1, reads SQTIHQWPATLVQPVGSPLSLECTVEGTSNPNLYWYRQAAGRGLQLLFYSVGIGQISSEVPQNLSASRPQDRQFILSSKKLLLSDSGFYLCASRDRGGGEQFFGPGTRLTVL.

The chain carries TRBV2 and TRBJ1-5; D is unclear. V gave up 3 bases and J gave up 7 bases, with 10 bases separating them. Per the germline V gene, CDR1 is SNHLY and CDR2 is FYNNEI. The CDR3 has 13 amino acids. For the CDR3, the DNA is TGTGCCAGCAGTGAGCGAGGCGACCAGCCCCAGCATTTT. Its translation: CASSERGDQPQHF. Drawing the rest from reference TRBV2 and TRBJ1-5, the complete variable domain is EPEVTQTPSHQVTQMGQEVILRCVPISNHLYFYWYRQILGQKVEFLVSFYNNEISEKSEIFDDQFSVERPDGSNFTLKIRSTKLEDSAMYFCASSERGDQPQHFGDGTRLSIL.

This rearrangement joins TRBV28 to TRBJ1-2, with D maybe TRBD1 (5 bases). CDR1 MDHEN and CDR2 SYDVKM come from the germline V gene. Deletions cut 4 bases from V and 4 bases from J, with 16 bases between. The CDR3 totals 15 residues. CDR3 sequence reads: CASSYLTAPGYGYTF. The CDR3 nucleotides are TGTGCCAGCAGTTACCTGACAGCACCGGGCTATGGCTACACCTTC.

The chain couples TRBV7-8 to TRBJ2-5, with D hard to call. V was trimmed by 1 base and J by 2 bases, leaving 8 bases between them. The CDR3 has 14 residues. CDR1 is SGHVS and CDR2 is FQNEAQ in the germline V gene. DNA for the CDR3: TGTGCCAGCAGCTTAGTAGGGTCGCAAGAGACCCAGTACTTC. Protein sequence: CASSLVGSQETQYF.

The rearrangement uses TRBV11-2 and TRBJ2-1; TRBD1 matches at 7 bases. The germline gives CDR1 SGHAT, CDR2 FQNNGV. This CDR3 is built from 15 residues. The J segment lost 5 bases and the V segment lost 4 bases, leaving 8 bases of the junction unmatched. The CDR3 is CASSSTGASHNEQFF. The CDR3 DNA sequence: TGTGCCAGCAGCTCCACAGGGGCATCCCACAATGAGCAGTTCTTC.

The genes are TRBV29-1 and TRBJ2-2, with 7 bases matching TRBD2. Germline CDR1 is SQVTM and CDR2 is ANQGSEA. V lost 7 bases to trimming and J lost 5 bases; unmatched junction nucleotides: 1. The CDR3 covers 11 residues. CDR3 sequence reads: CSGGGTGELFF. The CDR3 DNA follows: TGCAGCGGCGGGGGTACCGGGGAGCTGTTTTTT.

This chain connects TRBV7-8 to TRBJ2-7, with TRBD2 matching 10 bases. The CDR3 consists of 14 residues. With 0 bases clipped from V and 6 bases from J, the junction kept 2 bases outside the gene matches. In germline, CDR1 is SGHVS, CDR2 FQNEAQ. The CDR3 loop is CASSLAPSGSEQYF. The CDR3 nucleotides read TGTGCCAGCAGCTTAGCCCCTAGCGGGAGCGAGCAGTACTTC.

The chain has TRBV7-3 and TRBJ2-2, with 7 bases fitting TRBD2. The CDR3 consists of 14 residues. Looked up from germline, CDR1 is SGHTA and CDR2 is FQGTGA. Losses at the gene ends were 9 bases for V and 1 base for J; bases not matched to a gene: 5. Written as DNA, the CDR3 is TGTGCCAGTGAGGCTAGCGGGAACACCGGGGAGCTGTTTTTT. Amino acid sequence: CASEASGNTGELFF.

The chain uses TRBV29-1 and TRBJ1-1, with D perhaps matching TRBD1 (5 bases). This CDR3 region has 13 residues. The V gene's germline CDR1 is SQVTM and CDR2 ANQGSEA. V lost 8 bases, J lost 1 base, and 14 bases lay in between. The CDR3, as DNA: TGCAGCAGGGGAGTGGGAGGGAACACTGAAGCTTTCTTT. Translated: CSRGVGGNTEAFF.

The genes are TRBV5-4 and TRBJ2-3, with D unclear. V lost 0 bases and J 2 bases, leaving 10 bases between the germline ends. The CDR3 length is 15 residues. Looked up from germline, CDR1 is SGHNT and CDR2 is YYREEE (reference sequence). CDR3 amino acids: CASSLAGLDTDTQYF. The DNA of the CDR3 is TGTGCCAGCAGCTTGGCCGGGCTAGACACAGATACGCAGTATTTT.

The rearrangement uses TRBV6-5 and TRBJ2-5, with 9 bases matching TRBD1. The CDR3 contains 16 residues. From germline, CDR1 is MNHEY and CDR2 SVGAGI. The junction had 4 bases not matched to a gene; V was cut back by 0 bases and J by 2 bases. In nucleotides, the CDR3 is TGTGCCAGCAGTTACTCTGGGACAGGGAAGCAAGAGACCCAGTACTTC. It yields the protein CASSYSGTGKQETQYF.

J is TRBJ2-7 and V is TRBV7-3; D tentatively fits TRBD1 or TRBD2 (5 bases each). The CDR3 has 14 amino acids. Germline V gene data show CDR1 as SGHTA and CDR2 as FQGTGA. V was shortened by 5 bases and J by 6 bases, with 17 bases between the two germline ends. The CDR3 sequence: CASSPGPYGGEQYF. As DNA, the CDR3 is TGTGCCAGCAGCCCCGGTCCCTATGGGGGCGAGCAGTACTTC.

The chain carries TRBV4-3 and TRBJ1-1; D uncertain. The V and J ends lost 2 bases and 1 base respectively, with 11 bases between them. The CDR3 is 15 residues long. Germline CDR1 is LGHNA and CDR2 is YSLEER. The CDR3 spells CASSQLGRGNTEAFF. CDR3 coding DNA: TGCGCCAGCAGCCAATTGGGTCGGGGGAACACTGAAGCTTTCTTT.

The V call is TRBV4-3, the J call TRBJ2-5; TRBD2 might be the D (7 bases). The J call may be faulty, since TRBJ2-7 better matches the DNA end. The CDR3 consists of 15 residues. Per the germline V gene, CDR1 is LGHNA and CDR2 is YSLEER. CDR3 amino acids: CASSQEGGGFYEQYF. For the CDR3, the DNA is TGCGCCAGCAGCCAAGAAGGCGGGGGCTTCTACGAGCAGTACTTC.

This rearrangement joins TRBV30 to TRBJ2-1; the match to TRBD2 covers 8 bases. The CDR3 is 15 residues long. Trimming took 0 bases from V and 5 from J; bases not matched to a gene: 6. CDR1 and CDR2 (germline): GTSNPN, SVGIG (reference sequence). CDR3: CAWSVLGRVHNEQFF. The CDR3 coding sequence is TGTGCCTGGAGTGTACTCGGGAGGGTCCACAATGAGCAGTTCTTC.

The chain has TRBV6-6 and TRBJ2-5; 8 nucleotides match TRBD1. The J call is doubtful: the DNA matches TRBJ2-7 better. The germline V gene has CDR1 MNHNY and CDR2 SVGAGI (reference sequence). The CDR3 covers 12 residues. The CDR3 here is CASRQGLHEQYF. The CDR3 nucleotides are TGTGCCAGTCGACAGGGGTTACACGAGCAGTACTTC.

The chain has TRBV7-9 and TRBJ1-1; D remains ambiguous. The CDR3 is made up of 13 amino acids. Germline CDR1 is SEHNR and CDR2 is FQNEAQ (reference sequence). V lost 5 bases and J lost 4, with 11 bases in between. The CDR3 nucleotides read TGTGCCAGCAGCCCCCCGAGTCGCACTGAAGCTTTCTTT. This translates into CASSPPSRTEAFF.

J is TRBJ2-1 and V is TRBV10-3, with D possibly being TRBD1 or TRBD2 (5 bases each). The CDR3 length is 17 residues. Germline V gene lookup returns CDR1 ENHRY and CDR2 SYGVKD. V was trimmed by 2 bases and J by 5 bases, leaving 19 bases between them. The CDR3 DNA sequence: TGTGCCATCAGTGAGACGCAGGGACGGAAATACGACAATGAGCAGTTCTTC. Translating it yields CAISETQGRKYDNEQFF.

The genes are TRBV5-1 and TRBJ2-1, with no clear D. V was trimmed by 1 base and J by 0 bases, leaving 17 bases between them. CDR3 length equals 18 residues. CDR1 SGHRS and CDR2 YFSETQ come from the germline V gene. The CDR3 DNA reads as TGCGCCAGCAGCTTGAAGGGAAGCAACCTGAGCTCCTACAATGAGCAGTTCTTC. The encoded protein is CASSLKGSNLSSYNEQFF.

This chain connects TRBV4-3 to TRBJ2-2; D is possibly TRBD2 (6 bases). Germline CDR1 reads LGHNA; CDR2 reads YSLEER. The CDR3 length is 18 residues. With 2 bases removed from V and 3 bases from J, the gap between germline ends came to 19 bases. This CDR3 reads CASSQTHKEGVYTGELFF. The CDR3 DNA sequence: TGCGCCAGCAGCCAAACCCATAAGGAGGGAGTCTACACCGGGGAGCTGTTTTTT.

The chain is built from TRBV9 and TRBJ2-7; possibly TRBD1 or TRBD2 for D (5 bases each). Deletions cut 3 bases from V and 2 bases from J, with 15 bases between. CDR1 SGDLS and CDR2 YYNGEE come from the germline V gene. This CDR3 contains 15 residues. The CDR3 region has the DNA TGTGCCAGCAGCGCACGAGGGGACCCCGCCTACGAGCAGTACTTC. Its translation is CASSARGDPAYEQYF.